A single sample is the source of the 5 T cell receptor beta chains below, sequenced in a study of T-cell reconstitution after alpha-beta-depleted transplantation in children. Unique molecular identifiers were built into the TCRbeta library. Via MiXCR, TCRdb re-called the PCR reads, giving one row per CDR3 protein. Of 400,000 to 500,000 distinct CDR3 sequences in the sample, under 13% were seen once. This material consisted of PBMCs from the stem cell graft donor, taken from the stem cell graft. The receptors shown here come from a human donor who donated a stem cell graft to a child with acute myeloid leukemia.

V and J are TRBV18 and TRBJ1-2; no firm D call. Trimming took 3 bases from V and 8 from J, leaving 16 bases between them. Germline CDR1 is KGHSH and CDR2 is LQKENI. The CDR3 contains 14 residues. This chain's CDR3 is CASSPGALFQGYTF. CDR3 in DNA: TGTGCCAGCTCACCCGGCGCCCTGTTTCAAGGCTACACCTTC. The entire variable domain, with the rest obtained from reference TRBV18 and TRBJ1-2, is as follows: NAGVMQNPRHLVRRRGQEARLRCSPMKGHSHVYWYRQLPEEGLKFMVYLQKENIIDESGMPKERFSAEFPKEGPSILRIQQVVRGDSAAYFCASSPGALFQGYTFGSGTRLTVV.

This clonotype appeared a few times. The chain has TRBV10-3 and TRBJ2-1; 7 bases match TRBD1. The germline V gene encodes CDR1 ENHRY and CDR2 SYGVKD. V dropped 3 bases and J dropped 0; count of bases not matched to a gene: 8. This CDR3 has 17 amino acids. CDR3 sequence reads: CAISDPPDRSSYNEQFF. CDR3 DNA sequence: TGTGCCATCAGTGACCCTCCGGACAGGAGCTCCTACAATGAGCAGTTCTTC.

This clonotype was seen a handful of times. The chain links TRBV20-1 to TRBJ2-7, with a weak D call TRBD2 (7 bases). CDR3 length: 12 amino acids. V was clipped by 5 bases and J by 4 bases, with 12 bases between them. The germline CDR1 and CDR2 sequences are DFQATT and SNEGSKA (reference sequence). CDR3 DNA: TGCAGTGCTTCCCGGGGGGCGTACGAGCAGTACGTC. Its protein product is CSASRGAYEQYV.

The chain recombines TRBV15 with TRBJ1-4; D is uncertain. The CDR3 runs 20 residues. Germline assignment: CDR1 LNHNV and CDR2 YYDKDF (reference sequence). Trimming stripped 1 base from V and 1 base from J, with 22 bases between. The CDR3 sequence: CATSRVMDPDRTETNEKLFF. The CDR3 DNA reads as TGTGCCACCAGCAGAGTTATGGACCCTGATCGGACGGAAACTAATGAAAAACTGTTTTTT.

The chain carries TRBV10-3 and TRBJ1-1, with 7 bases fitting TRBD1. The germline V gene has CDR1 ENHRY and CDR2 SYGVKD. J was trimmed by 1 base and V by 8 bases; bases with no gene match: 4. The CDR3 contains 13 residues. CDR3 region: CAIAGTANTEAFF. The CDR3 nucleotides read TGTGCCATCGCCGGGACAGCGAACACTGAAGCTTTCTTT.